This passage covers 21 T cell receptor beta chains from one sample sequenced in a study of cytomegalovirus exposure and HLA in healthy donors. The PCR employed 60 Vbeta primers together with 13 Jbeta primers. This table comes from immunoSEQ multiplex PCR, and its TCRdb copy is limited to in-frame clones, with some not included. The sample's table shows more than 90,000 clones. Material for sequencing was PBMCs. The receptors come from a man aged 30 to 39 in good health and CMV-seronegative.

V usage is TRBV19 and J usage is TRBJ1-2, with a possible D match to TRBD1 (6 bases). Germline V gene data show CDR1 as LNHDA and CDR2 as SQIVND (reference sequence). The ends were cut back, 9 bases at V and 5 bases at J, with 13 bases in the middle. There are 12 residues in the CDR3. The CDR3 sequence is CASYSGVYGYTF. CDR3 nucleotides: TGTGCCAGCTATTCAGGGGTTTATGGCTACACCTTC.

V is TRBV7-2 and J is TRBJ2-7; D is uncertain. Trimming cost V 3 bases and J 5 bases, with 17 bases left between them. The CDR3 has 15 amino acids. CDR1 is SGHTA, CDR2 FQGNSA, per germline. CDR3 sequence reads: CASSFNPLEVDEQYF. In DNA form, the CDR3 reads TGTGCCAGCAGCTTTAACCCGCTCGAGGTCGACGAGCAGTACTTC.

The chain uses TRBV5-1 and TRBJ2-5, with D maybe TRBD1 (6 bases). The J call may be in error: the DNA end matches TRBJ2-7 better. The length of the CDR3 is 13 residues. Germline-derived CDR1 and CDR2 are SGHRS and YFSETQ. The CDR3 bases are TGCGCCAGCAGCGTCGGACAGCCCTACGAGCAGTACTTC. It yields the protein CASSVGQPYEQYF.

The chain links TRBV28 to TRBJ1-1; 7 positions agree with TRBD1. The CDR3 extends over 14 amino acids. Per the germline V gene, CDR1 is MDHEN and CDR2 is SYDVKM. V lost 8 bases, J lost 5 bases, and 11 bases stayed unmatched. CDR3 protein: CASRRTGAQTEAFF. The CDR3 nucleotides read TGTGCCAGCCGAAGAACAGGGGCTCAGACTGAAGCTTTCTTT.

The chain is built from TRBV9 and TRBJ1-1, with no clear D. The germline V gene has CDR1 SGDLS and CDR2 YYNGEE. V was pared by 0 bases and J by 1 base, with 10 bases between. The CDR3 is 15 residues long. CDR3 sequence reads: CASSVGERTNTEAFF. In nucleotides, the CDR3 is TGTGCCAGCAGCGTAGGTGAGAGAACGAACACTGAAGCTTTCTTT.

The chain links TRBV18 to TRBJ1-1, with D perhaps TRBD1 (5 bases). The CDR3 spans 13 residues. The V gene lost 6 bases and the J gene lost 1 base, with 9 bases spanning the gap. From germline, CDR1 is KGHSH and CDR2 LQKENI. CDR3 DNA: TGTGCCAGCTCTCAAGACAGGAACACTGAAGCTTTCTTT. Residues: CASSQDRNTEAFF.

The V gene is TRBV6-6, the J gene TRBJ1-6; 7 bases align to TRBD1. V shed 5 bases and J 7 bases; nucleotides not matched to a gene: 11. Germline assignment: CDR1 MNHNY and CDR2 SVGAGI (reference sequence). The CDR3 is 16 amino acids. The DNA of the CDR3 is TGTGCCAGCAGTCACTATCGGACAGGCTTGAATTCACCCCTCCACTTT. This gives the protein CASSHYRTGLNSPLHF.

The rearrangement joins TRBV7-9 to TRBJ1-5, with unresolved D. The germline V and J ends were trimmed by 1 base and 3 bases, with 10 bases remaining between them. CDR3 length: 15 amino acids. Germline V gene lookup returns CDR1 SEHNR and CDR2 FQNEAQ (reference sequence). The CDR3 nucleotides read TGTGCCAGCAGCTTAGGTCCTTCGTCCAATCAGCCCCAGCATTTT. Translated: CASSLGPSSNQPQHF.

The chain has TRBV19 and TRBJ1-5; 10 bases agree with TRBD1. The V segment lost 5 bases and the J segment 3 bases; nucleotides outside the gene matches: 7. CDR3 length equals 16 residues. Germline V gene lookup returns CDR1 LNHDA and CDR2 SQIVND (reference sequence). CDR3 residues: CASSSRGQGTNQPQHF. CDR3 DNA: TGTGCCAGTAGTTCGAGGGGACAGGGGACCAATCAGCCCCAGCATTTT.

This sequence joins TRBV7-9 and TRBJ2-5; D is possibly TRBD2 (5 bases). The V end was cut by 5 bases, the J end by 1 base, with 11 bases between. CDR1 and CDR2 from the germline V gene are SEHNR and FQNEAQ (reference sequence). CDR3 length: 14 residues. As DNA, the CDR3 is TGTGCCAGCAGCCCCCCCGCGGGCCAAGAGACCCAGTACTTC. Translating it yields CASSPPAGQETQYF.

The chain combines TRBV5-4 with TRBJ1-6; D is ambiguous. The CDR3 extends over 18 amino acids. Trimming stripped 4 bases from V and 0 bases from J, with 17 bases between. Germline V gene sequence: CDR1 SGHNT, CDR2 YYREEE (reference sequence). This chain's CDR3 is CASSIPPQEASYNSPLHF. DNA for the CDR3: TGTGCCAGCAGCATCCCACCGCAGGAGGCCTCCTATAATTCACCCCTCCACTTT.

The chain employs TRBV6-5 and TRBJ2-7; D might be TRBD1 (5 bases). The germline V gene has CDR1 MNHEY and CDR2 SVGAGI. The ends were cut back, 7 bases at V and 7 bases at J, with 23 bases in the middle. The CDR3 loop spans 15 amino acids. CDR3 DNA: TGTGCCAGCACTATAAGCATAACCCAGGGAAATGAGCAGTACTTC. Amino acid sequence: CASTISITQGNEQYF.

V usage is TRBV7-6 and J usage is TRBJ1-2, with 8 bases that match TRBD1. The ends lost 0 bases at V and 7 bases at J; junction bases unmatched: 4. The CDR3 covers 14 residues. Per germline, CDR1 SGHVS and CDR2 FNYEAQ. The CDR3 DNA is TGTGCCAGCAGCTTAGCCCCAGGGGGCGGTGGCTACACCTTC. Protein product: CASSLAPGGGGYTF.

The chain uses TRBV5-4 and TRBJ2-1; 8 bases are shared with TRBD2. The CDR3 length is 15 residues. J lost 7 bases, V lost 7 bases, and 13 bases had no gene match. The germline V gene has CDR1 SGHNT and CDR2 YYREEE (reference sequence). The CDR3 DNA reads as TGTGCCAGCTCCATCGGACGGGGGGGAGGGAATGAGCAGTTCTTC. It specifies CASSIGRGGGNEQFF.

J is TRBJ2-1 and V is TRBV7-3, with 12 bases matching TRBD2. J lost 9 bases, V lost 3 bases, and 3 bases had no gene match. CDR3 length: 14 residues. Germline V gene data show CDR1 as SGHTA and CDR2 as FQGTGA. The CDR3 DNA reads TGTGCCAGCAGCTTGTCTAGCGGGGGGGGTGAGCAGTTCTTC. It yields the protein CASSLSSGGGEQFF. The full variable domain, its missing parts supplied by reference TRBV7-3 and TRBJ2-1, is GAGVSQTPSNKVTEKGKYVELRCDPISGHTALYWYRQSLGQGPEFLIYFQGTGAADDSGLPNDRFFAVRPEGSVSTLKIQRTERGDSAVYLCASSLSSGGGEQFFGPGTRLTVL.

This chain connects TRBV11-1 to TRBJ2-7; no reliable D call. V was shortened by 5 bases and J by 5 bases, with 16 bases between the two germline ends. This CDR3 region has 14 residues. Germline V gene data show CDR1 as SGHAT and CDR2 as FQDESV (reference sequence). The CDR3 region is CASSPLEGIHEQYF. In nucleotides, the CDR3 is TGTGCCAGCAGCCCTCTAGAAGGAATACACGAGCAGTACTTC.

This sequence joins TRBV5-5 and TRBJ1-1, with 11 bases that match TRBD1. This CDR3 contains 14 residues. Germline-derived CDR1 and CDR2 are SGHKS and YYEKEE (reference sequence). After removal of 3 bases from V and 4 bases from J, the junction contained 2 bases not matched to a gene. The CDR3, as DNA: TGTGCCAGCAGCTGGACAGGGGGCCTCACTGAAGCTTTCTTT. It specifies CASSWTGGLTEAFF.

This sequence joins TRBV6-1 and TRBJ2-7, with TRBD2 matching 7 bases. CDR3 length: 16 residues. With V trimmed by 0 bases and J by 2 bases, 7 bases remained unmatched. CDR1 and CDR2 from the germline V gene are MNHNS and SASEGT. CDR3 nucleotide sequence: TGTGCCAGCAGTGAAGCAATGGCTAGCGGAACCTACGAGCAGTACTTC. Its protein is CASSEAMASGTYEQYF.

The V gene is TRBV5-5, the J gene TRBJ1-1; D is perhaps TRBD1 (5 bases). Trimming shortened V by 0 bases and J by 1 base, and 13 bases separated the two germline ends. The CDR3 consists of 16 residues. The germline CDR1 and CDR2 sequences are SGHKS and YYEKEE (reference sequence). The CDR3 DNA reads TGTGCCAGCAGCTTGGTTACCCAGGGAGGGAACACTGAAGCTTTCTTT. Translation gives CASSLVTQGGNTEAFF.

The chain recombines TRBV9 with TRBJ1-6; no clear D gene. The CDR3 is 15 residues long. Deletions cut 2 bases from V and 8 bases from J, with 14 bases between. In germline, CDR1 is SGDLS, CDR2 YYNGEE. CDR3 amino acids: CASSVELLRDSPLHF. Here the CDR3 DNA reads TGTGCCAGCAGCGTGGAGCTCCTTCGGGATTCACCCCTCCACTTT.

This chain joins TRBV5-8 and TRBJ2-5, with D unresolved. The CDR3 sequence is 13 residues long. In germline, CDR1 is SGHTS, CDR2 YDEGEE. Trimming pared 0 bases from V and 5 bases from J, leaving 8 bases between. In nucleotides, the CDR3 is TGTGCCAGCAGCTTGGCATCTAGGGAGACCCAGTACTTC. Protein sequence: CASSLASRETQYF.